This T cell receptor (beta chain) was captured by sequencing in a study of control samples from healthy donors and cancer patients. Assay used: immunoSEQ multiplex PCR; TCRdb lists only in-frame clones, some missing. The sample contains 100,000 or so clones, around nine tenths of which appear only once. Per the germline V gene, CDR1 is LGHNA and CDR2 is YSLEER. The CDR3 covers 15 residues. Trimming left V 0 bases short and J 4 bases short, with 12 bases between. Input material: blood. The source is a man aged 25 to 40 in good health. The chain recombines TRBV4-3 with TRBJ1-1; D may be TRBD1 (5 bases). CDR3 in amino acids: CASSQEAGGFTEAFF. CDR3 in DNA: TGCGCCAGCAGCCAAGAGGCCGGGGGATTCACTGAAGCTTTCTTT.